The T cell receptor (beta chain) described here comes from a study of spatial heterogeneity in lung cancer. As for the study in general: Beta-chain sequences were consistently detected more often than alpha-chain sequences.

With 4 bases clipped from V and 1 base from J, the junction kept 8 bases outside the gene matches. The V gene's germline CDR1 is LGHDT and CDR2 YNNKEL (reference sequence). There are 17 residues in the CDR3. TCRdb reprocessed the 5' RACE reads with MiXCR, giving one entry per CDR3 protein. The sample yields over 90,000 distinct CDR3 sequences, roughly 9.5% seen once. Documented time point: sample taken at primary tumor resection. Tumor, nontumor lung or frozen PBMC supplied whole RNA that was sequenced unsorted. V gene TRBV3-1 combines with J gene TRBJ2-5; 11 bases match TRBD2. The origin of this receptor is a male donor with early-stage non-small cell lung cancer. The sample was PBMCs, taken at surgery. The CDR3, as DNA: TGTGCCAGCAGCCCCGACTTAGCGGGGGGGCCCCAAGAGACCCAGTACTTC. This codes for CASSPDLAGGPQETQYF.